The next 6 T cell receptor beta chains were all read from a single sample in a study of blood T cell repertoires in COVID-19. The method was immunoSEQ multiplex PCR; TCRdb's version includes in-frame clones alone and lacks a portion of them. The table includes 110,000 to 150,000 clones, over 75% detected once. The material sequenced was peripheral blood. These receptors were taken from a woman aged 45-60 years with acute or convalescent COVID-19.

The V and J genes are TRBV9 and TRBJ2-1, with 12 bases aligning to TRBD2. Germline V gene sequence: CDR1 SGDLS, CDR2 YYNGEE. The V segment lost 2 bases and the J segment 0 bases; nucleotides outside the gene matches: 3. This CDR3 spans 17 amino acids. The chain's CDR3 is CASSVTSGSLSYNEQFF. The CDR3 DNA reads as TGTGCCAGCAGCGTGACTAGCGGGAGCCTCTCCTACAATGAGCAGTTCTTC.

The chain employs TRBV7-9 and TRBJ1-2; D not certain. V gave up 1 base and J gave up 4 bases, with 4 bases separating them. Germline V gives CDR1 SEHNR, CDR2 FQNEAQ (reference sequence). The CDR3 length is 12 residues. CDR3 nucleotide sequence: TGTGCCAGCAGCTTAGATAGCTATGGCTACACCTTC. It codes for CASSLDSYGYTF.

The V gene is TRBV18, the J gene TRBJ1-1; 8 bases map to TRBD1. There are 15 residues in the CDR3. Germline V gives CDR1 KGHSH, CDR2 LQKENI. Trimming removed 4 bases from V and 1 base from J; junction bases left unmatched: 5. The CDR3 nucleotides read TGTGCCAGCTCACTATCCGGGACAGGGAACACTGAAGCTTTCTTT. Translating it yields CASSLSGTGNTEAFF.

The chain couples TRBV5-6 to TRBJ1-2; D perhaps matches TRBD1 (6 bases). V lost 4 bases to trimming and J lost 4 bases, with 8 bases between them. This CDR3 comprises 12 residues. The germline CDR1 and CDR2 sequences are SGHDT and YYEEEE. The CDR3 nucleotides are TGTGCCAGCAGCCTGGACAGCTATGGCTACACCTTC. It translates to CASSLDSYGYTF.

The chain is built from TRBV29-1 and TRBJ1-4; no definite D call. Trimming left V 4 bases short and J 8 bases short, with 8 bases between. The CDR3 spans 11 residues. CDR1 is SQVTM, CDR2 ANQGSEA, per germline. CDR3 amino acids: CSVGSGEKLFF. The CDR3 DNA is TGCAGCGTTGGCTCGGGGGAAAAACTGTTTTTT.

There are a few counts of this clone. The gene calls are TRBV24-1 and TRBJ1-5, with 8 bases that match TRBD1. The J segment lost 5 bases and the V segment lost 10 bases, leaving 9 bases of the junction unmatched. CDR1 and CDR2 (germline): KGHDR, SFDVKD. The CDR3 covers 14 residues. The CDR3 loop is CATRGQGGDQPQHF. The CDR3 DNA reads TGTGCCACTCGCGGACAGGGAGGGGATCAGCCCCAGCATTTT.